The rows below give T cell receptor beta chains drawn from one sample of a study of CD8 T cells in cerebrospinal fluid in Alzheimer's disease. Using the 10x single-cell sequencing reads, TCRdb records one entry per CDR3 protein without DNA. This sample contains 600 to 850 distinct CDR3 sequences. Sequencing was done on a sample of cerebrospinal fluid. The receptors shown here come from a human donor with Alzheimer's disease. CDR3s include the opening cysteine and the closing phenylalanine or tryptophan. A clone size is listed for some rows: how often the clone was seen (once, few, many), or a class if it is expanded.

abundance: medium-sized; j_gene: TRBJ2-5; v_gene: TRBV6-2/TRBV6-3; CDR3aa: CASSPGTGTEETQYF
abundance: .; j_gene: TRBJ1-6; v_gene: TRBV11-2; CDR3aa: CASSLNSRNSPLHF
abundance: medium-sized; j_gene: TRBJ2-7; v_gene: TRBV7-8; CDR3aa: CASSNYATRIEQYF
abundance: medium-sized; j_gene: TRBJ2-7; v_gene: TRBV12-3/TRBV12-4; CDR3aa: CASTDRYEQYF
abundance: medium-sized; j_gene: TRBJ1-5; v_gene: TRBV7-9; CDR3aa: CASGTDNQPQHF
abundance: medium-sized; j_gene: TRBJ2-1; v_gene: TRBV10-3; CDR3aa: CAMGGRGPNEQFF
abundance: medium-sized; j_gene: TRBJ2-3; v_gene: TRBV7-9; CDR3aa: CASSPGLAGARTDTQYF
abundance: .; j_gene: TRBJ2-1; v_gene: TRBV21-1; CDR3aa: CASSKRLGLAGAGNEQFF
abundance: .; j_gene: TRBJ1-5; v_gene: TRBV20-1; CDR3aa: CSASVGGSNLGNQPQHF
abundance: medium-sized; j_gene: TRBJ1-4; v_gene: TRBV5-1; CDR3aa: CASSLDSNEKLFF
abundance: medium-sized; j_gene: TRBJ2-5; v_gene: TRBV5-6; CDR3aa: CASSSLTGETQYF
abundance: .; j_gene: TRBJ1-5; v_gene: TRBV6-5; CDR3aa: CASSPDGNNQPQHF
abundance: large; j_gene: TRBJ2-5; v_gene: TRBV7-2; CDR3aa: CASSLVALGETQYF
abundance: .; j_gene: TRBJ2-1; v_gene: TRBV12-3/TRBV12-4; CDR3aa: CASRFTGVGDNEQFF
abundance: medium-sized; j_gene: TRBJ2-3; v_gene: TRBV29-1; CDR3aa: CSVGRDPNTDTQYF
abundance: .; j_gene: TRBJ1-6; v_gene: TRBV9; CDR3aa: CASSVGQGHSPLHF